The T cell receptor beta chain described here comes from a study of identical twins. Whole-study findings and limits: Cross-sectional statistics, not tracking of the same donors, supported the conclusions. Invariant MAIT and iNKT cells could partly confound zero-insertion analyses. There were fewer insertions in abundant cord blood beta clonotypes, but memory repertoires showed no such pattern.

Using its own MiXCR run on the 5' RACE reads, TCRdb lists one record per CDR3 protein. The table has around 370,000 distinct CDR3 sequences, 9% to 10% seen once. Germline CDR1 is LGHDT and CDR2 is YNNKEL (reference sequence). The CDR3 contains 15 residues. The germline V and J ends were trimmed by 1 base and 2 bases, with 12 bases remaining between them. This clonotype was counted between two and nine times. What it binds is unknown. The chain couples TRBV3-1 to TRBJ2-7; a possible D gene is TRBD2 (6 bases). The receptor comes from a woman in her forties or fifties in good health. Sequencing input: naive T cells sorted from blood. The CDR3, as DNA: TGTGCCAGCAGCCAAGGTGTTGCGGGGACCTACGAGCAGTACTTC. Its translation: CASSQGVAGTYEQYF.